This T cell receptor beta chain was obtained from a study of T cell repertoires in cytomegalovirus infection. Study details: Epitope selection comprised recently identified HLA-C-restricted CMV epitopes and well-studied HLA-B-restricted CMV epitopes. Public TCR beta signatures indicated both CMV infection and matching HLA type. Study observations and caveats: CMV-specific TCR beta clonotypes restricted by HLA-C dominated the ex vivo response. Accumulated public TCR beta family frequency recognized individuals carrying CMV together with the relevant HLA.

This clonotype has only a few counts. No antigen is known for it. TCRdb passed the reads through MiXCR, listing each CDR3 protein once. This sample has about 480,000 distinct CDR3 sequences, with more than 30% found just once. CDR3 length: 16 residues. The ends lost 6 bases at V and 0 bases at J; junction bases unmatched: 11. Per the germline V gene, CDR1 is SGHRS and CDR2 is YFSETQ. The chain uses TRBV5-1 and TRBJ1-2; 7 positions match TRBD1. This TCR was recovered from a human donor in good health (CMV status not recorded). Some clones in this sample may be carry-over from other donors' samples. The specimen was cultured PBMCs, collected from culture after CMV antigen stimulation. The DNA of the CDR3 is TGCGCCAGCACTCAAGGGGGCCTCTTAACTAACTATGGCTACACCTTC. Translation: CASTQGGLLTNYGYTF.